These 10 T cell receptor beta chains originate from one sample sequenced in a study of molecular identifiers for immune sequencing clone quantification. One entry per CDR3 protein results from TCRdb running MiXCR on the PCR reads. The sample has 550,000 to 750,000 distinct CDR3 sequences; less than 20% are singletons. The sequencing input was naive CD8+ T cells from blood, with Jurkat cell RNA spiked in. Regarding subset: FACS-sorted CD8+CD4-CCR7+CD45RA+ naive T cells. The source of these receptors is a human donor in good health. Some libraries in this study had Jurkat cell RNA spiked in.

At least ten counts were recorded for this clonotype. The rearrangement uses TRBV7-9 and TRBJ2-7, with D maybe TRBD2 (6 bases). CDR3 size: 16 residues. Germline V gene sequence: CDR1 SEHNR, CDR2 FQNEAQ (reference sequence). V was trimmed by 5 bases and J by 0 bases, leaving 17 bases between them. CDR3 sequence reads: CASSPRGIWASYEQYF. CDR3 nucleotides: TGTGCCAGCAGCCCCCGGGGGATCTGGGCCTCCTACGAGCAGTACTTC.

This clonotype was seen at least ten times. The rearrangement uses TRBV15 and TRBJ2-1, with TRBD1 as a possible D gene (6 bases). This CDR3 is built from 14 residues. Per germline, CDR1 LNHNV and CDR2 YYDKDF (reference sequence). The V and J ends lost 2 bases and 8 bases respectively, with 13 bases between them. The CDR3 DNA reads TGTGCCACCAGCAGACCGGAACAGGGCTATGAGCAGTTCTTC. Its protein product is CATSRPEQGYEQFF.

A word on this clonotype: With a much larger clone just one base away, this may be a read error. The chain carries TRBV4-1 and TRBJ2-3, with 10 bases matching TRBD2. CDR3 length: 17 amino acids. Germline CDR1 is MGHRA and CDR2 is YSYEKL. The CDR3 nucleotides are TGCGCCAGCAGCCAATACCTAGCGGGGGACCGCACAGATACGCGGTATTTT. Translated: CASSQYLAGDRTDTRYF.

As for this clonotype: The junction does not match germline at one end; this may be a read error. The rearrangement uses TRBV6-4 and TRBJ2-1; 9 positions agree with TRBD2. The germline CDR1 and CDR2 sequences are MRHNA and SNTAGT. The CDR3 spans 16 residues. CDR3 sequence reads: CASSERAAGGVYEQLF. DNA for the CDR3: TGTGCCAGCAGTGAAAGAGCGGCGGGAGGGGTCTATGAGCAGCTCTTC.

This clonotype was seen repeatedly, ten times or more. The genes are TRBV20-1 and TRBJ2-3; 7 nucleotides match TRBD2. The CDR3 runs 12 residues. CDR1 and CDR2 from the germline V gene are DFQATT and SNEGSKA (reference sequence). V was clipped by 2 bases and J by 5 bases; unmatched bases: 1. The CDR3 is CSARLAEDTQYF. CDR3 nucleotides: TGCAGTGCTAGACTAGCGGAAGATACGCAGTATTTT.

As regards this clonotype: This may be a read error, as it is one base from a much larger clone. The chain is built from TRBV5-1 and TRBJ1-1; 8 bases fit TRBD1. The CDR3 loop spans 17 amino acids. CDR1 and CDR2 (germline): SGHRS, YFSETQ. Trimming removed 1 base from V and 3 bases from J; junction bases left unmatched: 11. CDR3 sequence: CASSLWTGTYLDTEAFF. The CDR3, as DNA: TGCGCCAGCAGCTTGTGGACAGGGACGTATTTGGACACTGAAGCTTTCTTT.

V usage is TRBV4-3 and J usage is TRBJ2-1; D possibly uses TRBD1 or TRBD2 (6 bases each). Germline V gene lookup returns CDR1 LGHNA and CDR2 YSLEER. Trimming shortened V by 0 bases and J by 4 bases, and 16 bases separated the two germline ends. The CDR3 has 17 residues. The CDR3 is CASSQETGPGGYNEQFF. For the CDR3, the DNA is TGCGCCAGCAGCCAAGAAACAGGGCCCGGGGGTTACAATGAGCAGTTCTTC.

This clonotype was counted at least ten times. The rearrangement joins TRBV13 to TRBJ1-3, with D uncertain. Germline loops: CDR1 PRHDT, CDR2 FYEKMQ (reference sequence). The CDR3 runs to 15 residues. The ends were cut back, 5 bases at V and 0 bases at J, with 11 bases in the middle. The CDR3 DNA is TGTGCCAGCAGCCCCGGGCGCCACTCTGGAAACACCATATATTTT. This translates into CASSPGRHSGNTIYF.

With respect to this clonotype: With a much larger clone just one base away, this may be a read error. It is likely a read error, because the conserved phenylalanine at the end of the CDR3 is missing. The chain recombines TRBV11-2 with TRBJ2-3; the D is unclear. The CDR3 has 16 residues. Between the trimmed V and J ends, which lost 1 base and 2 bases, there was a span of 13 bases. Per the germline V gene, CDR1 is SGHAT and CDR2 is FQNNGV. CDR3 sequence reads: CASSLVPGQPTDTQYS. DNA for the CDR3: TGTGCCAGCAGCTTAGTGCCCGGCCAGCCCACAGATACGCAGTATTCT.

The CDR3 coding sequence is TGCAGTGCTAGAGTGACTAGCGGGAAGCATCGGGATACGCAGTATTTT. It is translated as CSARVTSGKHRDTQYF. The V and J genes are TRBV20-1 and TRBJ2-3; 11 bases map to TRBD2. Germline CDR1 DFQATT, CDR2 SNEGSKA (reference sequence). The length of the CDR3 is 16 residues. V lost 1 base to trimming and J lost 6 bases; unmatched junction nucleotides: 9.